This T cell receptor beta chain was identified in a study of vaccination and CD4 T cells after COVID-19. This CDR3 is built from 15 residues. The germline gives CDR1 SEHNR, CDR2 FQNEAQ (reference sequence). V lost 4 bases, J lost 3 bases, and 15 bases lay in between. Sequencing of DNA taken from cultured CD4+ T cells relied on the Oncomine TCR Beta short-read assay. The genomic DNA was obtained from cultured CD4+ T cells by extraction with the QIAamp micro DNA kit. TCRdb itself ran the PCR reads through MiXCR, one entry per CDR3 protein. The sample yields 15,000 to 25,000 distinct CDR3 sequences, about 60% seen once. Treatment reported: roughly ten-day PBMC culture with coronavirus spike peptide pools or control peptides (ViraFEST assay). As regards this clonotype: Its antigen is still unknown.

The chain recombines TRBV7-9 with TRBJ2-5, with D unresolved. Sample: CD4+ T cells from blood, cultured in vitro. This TCR derives from a human donor who had recovered from COVID-19. Here the CDR3 DNA reads TGTGCCAGCAGCTCGCCTGAGGACGGAGAAGAGACCCAGTACTTC. Residues: CASSSPEDGEETQYF.